This record covers a single TCR beta chain. The antigen is not known. At one end the junction does not follow the germline gene, possibly because of a read error. TCR beta cDNA was made from roughly 500 ng total RNA with a constant-region primer. Slightly modified ARM-PCR, run as three nested multiplex PCR rounds, produced the TCR beta libraries. TRBV1-TRBV30 forward primers paired with a C-beta reverse primer drove the first two PCR rounds, roughly 10 cycles each. TCRdb called the multiplex PCR reads again in MiXCR, with one record for every CDR3 protein. The sample comprises about 64,000 distinct CDR3 sequences, about two thirds of which are singletons, and about 40% rests with the top ten. The sample is drawn from a study of tumor-infiltrating lymphocytes in primary liver carcinoma. As for the study in general: Aged between 30 and 69 years, the patients were men and women. T1-T3 N0M0 was the stage of the tumors, which were about 4.2 to 10 cm across. General observations from the study: Tumor region pairs outstripped tumor-adjacent and tumor-blood pairs in overlap.

It was from approximately 20-30 mg of unsorted bulk tissue that RNA and DNA were co-extracted. Tumor samples each held over 90% viable tumor cells. CDR1 MNHEY and CDR2 SVGAGI come from the germline V gene. CDR3 length: 17 residues. Sequences were obtained from liver tumor tissue from sampling region 4. Noted subset: tumor region T4, right-lateral pole. The TCR comes from a man aged 40-55 years with primary liver carcinoma and hepatitis B virus infection. The V gene is TRBV6-5, the J gene TRBJ2-6; D is possibly TRBD2 (6 bases). The CDR3 bases are TGTGCCAGCAGGTTGGGACGGGGGAGCTCTGGGGCCAACATCCTGACTTTC. Translating it yields CASRLGRGSSGANILTF.